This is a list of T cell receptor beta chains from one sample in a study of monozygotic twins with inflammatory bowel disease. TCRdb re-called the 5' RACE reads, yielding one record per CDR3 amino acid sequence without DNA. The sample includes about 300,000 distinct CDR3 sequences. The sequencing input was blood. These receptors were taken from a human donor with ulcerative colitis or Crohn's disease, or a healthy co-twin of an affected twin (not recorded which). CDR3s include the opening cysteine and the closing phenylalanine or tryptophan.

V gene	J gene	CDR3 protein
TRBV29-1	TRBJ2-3	CSVYPDRLDTQYF
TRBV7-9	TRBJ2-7	CASSMSGSEQYF
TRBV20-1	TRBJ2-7	CSARVRGRDYEQYF
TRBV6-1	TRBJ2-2	CASTPGAATAGELFF
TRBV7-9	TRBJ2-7	CASSLAGSAAYEQYF
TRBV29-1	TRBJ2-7	CSVGGGPGGEQYF
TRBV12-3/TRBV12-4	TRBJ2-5	CASSSKMYKYLPQYF
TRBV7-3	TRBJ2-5	CASLAEIKETQYF
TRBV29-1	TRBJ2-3	CSVATGSTDTQYF
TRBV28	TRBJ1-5	CASSKRVSNQPQHF
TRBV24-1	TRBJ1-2	CATSSADMIYGYTF
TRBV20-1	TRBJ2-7	CSAPEWGPHYEQYF
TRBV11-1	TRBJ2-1	CASSLWEDEQFF
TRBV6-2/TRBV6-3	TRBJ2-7	CASSYRGTGTDEQYF
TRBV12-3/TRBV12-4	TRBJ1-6	CASSSQGASNSPLHF
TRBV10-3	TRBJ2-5	CATAKAGETQYF
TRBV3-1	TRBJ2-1	CASSQDGGRDHQFF
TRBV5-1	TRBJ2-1	CASSLEGRTSGGEQFF